One sample yielded the 20 T cell receptor beta chains listed below, sequenced in a study of early T cells in non-severe SARS-CoV-2 infection (dated by TCRdb to 2020 to 2022). The library was built by means of 5' RACE. Sequencing used a NextSeq 500. TCRdb reran the public reads through fastp at Q25 and MiXCR, keeping productive beta chains. Rows are unified per CDR3 protein, each entry keeping the most common DNA and genes. Here the sample has more than 95,000 distinct CDR3 sequences; 8% to 13% occur a single time. Around 4.7% of the sample rests with the top ten. This specimen was whole blood, taken at baseline. The source is an adult who was a healthcare worker with PCR-confirmed SARS-CoV-2 infection or an uninfected control (not recorded which).

This chain links TRBV20-1 with TRBJ1-1, with 7 bases fitting TRBD1. The V gene end was trimmed by 0 bases and the J gene end by 3 bases; junction bases not matched to a gene: 7. The germline CDR1 and CDR2 sequences are DFQATT and SNEGSKA (reference sequence). This CDR3 spans 15 amino acids. The CDR3 loop reads CSARDLNRGYTEAFF. The CDR3 nucleotides read TGCAGTGCTAGAGATCTTAACAGGGGTTACACTGAAGCTTTCTTT.

This clonotype was counted a few times. CDR3 protein: CSVEDPRGEAFF. DNA for the CDR3: TGCAGCGTTGAGGACCCGAGGGGTGAAGCTTTCTTT. The genes are TRBV29-1 and TRBJ1-1; a weak D match, TRBD1 (5 bases). V lost 3 bases to trimming and J lost 7 bases, with 12 bases between them. This CDR3 has 12 amino acids. Germline V gene lookup returns CDR1 SQVTM and CDR2 ANQGSEA.

In its sample, this clonotype was seen a few times. The CDR3 protein is CASSLGQGFRQPQHF. CDR3 nucleotide sequence: TGTGCCAGCTCATTAGGGCAGGGTTTCCGGCAGCCCCAGCATTTT. This chain joins TRBV6-2 or TRBV6-3 and TRBJ1-5; D perhaps matches TRBD1 (5 bases). Between the trimmed V and J ends, which lost 8 bases and 7 bases, there was a span of 21 bases. The length of the CDR3 is 15 residues. Germline CDR1 is MNHEY and CDR2 is SVGEGT.

This clonotype appeared a few times. This sequence joins TRBV19 and TRBJ2-2; possible D gene TRBD1, 6 bases. Germline V lookup: CDR1 LNHDA, CDR2 SQIVND (reference sequence). V gave up 6 bases and J gave up 3 bases, with 11 bases separating them. The CDR3 has 14 residues. The CDR3 region has the DNA TGTGCCAGTAGGGGGCCAGGGGACACCGGGGAGCTGTTTTTT. This sequence encodes CASRGPGDTGELFF.

Many counts were recorded for this clonotype. The chain uses TRBV7-9 and TRBJ1-1; D not certain. The length of the CDR3 is 12 residues. The V end was cut by 3 bases, the J end by 6 bases, with 8 bases between. Germline V gene sequence: CDR1 SEHNR, CDR2 FQNEAQ (reference sequence). The CDR3 DNA reads TGTGCCAGCAGCTTGGGCGGGGCTGAAGCTTTCTTT. It codes for CASSLGGAEAFF.

At least ten counts were recorded for this clonotype. The chain employs TRBV9 and TRBJ2-1, with unresolved D. Trimming stripped 0 bases from V and 9 bases from J, with 10 bases between. The CDR3 totals 13 residues. Germline V lookup: CDR1 SGDLS, CDR2 YYNGEE. CDR3 loop: CASSVGDGTEQFF. The CDR3 DNA sequence: TGTGCCAGCAGCGTAGGGGATGGAACTGAGCAGTTCTTC.

The CDR3 sequence: CASRSANTEAFF. CDR3 in DNA: TGCGCCAGCAGGTCCGCGAACACTGAAGCTTTCTTT. This chain joins TRBV10-2 and TRBJ1-1, with D hard to call. In germline, CDR1 is WSHSY, CDR2 SAAADI. The CDR3 is made up of 12 amino acids. The ends were cut back, 6 bases at V and 1 base at J, with 6 bases in the middle.

This clonotype was detected many times. J is TRBJ2-1 and V is TRBV5-1; 9 nucleotides line up with TRBD2. The V gene end was trimmed by 2 bases and the J gene end by 10 bases; junction bases not matched to a gene: 10. The length of the CDR3 is 15 residues. CDR1 SGHRS and CDR2 YFSETQ come from the germline V gene. Written as DNA, the CDR3 is TGCGCCAGCAGCTTCGTAGCGGGAGCCGTAATGGAGCAGTTCTTC. It yields the protein CASSFVAGAVMEQFF.

The rearrangement joins TRBV19 to TRBJ2-2; tentatively, D is TRBD2 (5 bases). The V gene lost 2 bases and the J gene lost 0 bases, with 10 bases spanning the gap. The germline V gene encodes CDR1 LNHDA and CDR2 SQIVND (reference sequence). The CDR3 runs 16 residues. The CDR3, as DNA: TGTGCCAGTAGTATATTTGGTAGCGCGAACACCGGGGAGCTGTTTTTT. It encodes CASSIFGSANTGELFF.

This clonotype was seen at least ten times. V is TRBV25-1 and J is TRBJ1-5; unclear D gene. Between the trimmed V and J ends, which lost 4 bases and 3 bases, there was a span of 4 bases. This CDR3 contains 12 residues. In germline, CDR1 is MGHDK, CDR2 SYGVNS. CDR3 sequence (DNA): TGTGCCAGCAGTGGGTCCAATCAGCCCCAGCATTTT. It is translated as CASSGSNQPQHF. Drawing the rest from reference TRBV25-1 and TRBJ1-5, the complete variable domain is EADIYQTPRYLVIGTGKKITLECSQTMGHDKMYWYQQDPGMELHLIHYSYGVNSTEKGDLSSESTVSRIRTEHFPLTLESARPSHTSQYLCASSGSNQPQHFGDGTRLSIL.

The sample holds a few counts of this clonotype. V gene TRBV5-6 combines with J gene TRBJ2-5, with D unresolved. This CDR3 spans 12 amino acids. V shed 4 bases and J shed 3 bases, with 7 bases lying between them. Germline CDR1 SGHDT, CDR2 YYEEEE. CDR3 region: CASSGTEETQYF. The CDR3 DNA sequence: TGTGCCAGCAGCGGTACTGAAGAGACCCAGTACTTC.

The chain recombines TRBV4-2 with TRBJ1-2; D is ambiguous. The CDR3 contains 12 residues. Per the germline V gene, CDR1 is LGHNA and CDR2 is YNFKEQ. Between the trimmed V and J ends, which lost 3 bases and 6 bases, there was a span of 8 bases. The CDR3 reads CASSHVNHGYTF. The CDR3 DNA is TGTGCCAGCAGCCACGTGAACCATGGCTACACCTTC.

This clonotype showed up just a few times. The gene calls are TRBV19 and TRBJ2-7, with D perhaps TRBD1 (6 bases). V was clipped by 6 bases and J by 2 bases, with 14 bases between them. Germline CDR1 LNHDA, CDR2 SQIVND (reference sequence). The CDR3 spans 14 residues. The chain's CDR3 is CASRIKTGPYEQYF. CDR3 in DNA: TGTGCCAGTAGAATAAAGACAGGTCCCTACGAGCAGTACTTC. The variable domain in full, with the rest retrieved from reference TRBV19 and TRBJ2-7, is DGGITQSPKYLFRKEGQNVTLSCEQNLNHDAMYWYRQDPGQGLRLIYYSQIVNDFQKGDIAEGYSVSREKKESFPLTVTSAQKNPTAFYLCASRIKTGPYEQYFGPGTRLTVT.

This clonotype was counted between two and nine times. This chain joins TRBV6-5 and TRBJ2-7; 8 positions match TRBD2. Germline V gives CDR1 MNHEY, CDR2 SVGAGI. The ends lost 10 bases at V and 1 base at J; junction bases unmatched: 6. The CDR3 has 13 residues. Here the CDR3 DNA reads TGTGCCACCCGGGAGGGGGTATCCTACGAGCAGTACTTC. Its protein product is CATREGVSYEQYF.

CDR3 region: CASSLGTSGTPGDEQYF. In DNA form, the CDR3 reads TGCGCCAGCAGCCTGGGGACTAGCGGAACCCCAGGGGACGAGCAGTACTTC. The chain joins TRBV5-1 to TRBJ2-7; the match to TRBD2 covers 11 bases. Germline CDR1 reads SGHRS; CDR2 reads YFSETQ. The V segment lost 4 bases and the J segment 5 bases; nucleotides outside the gene matches: 14. The CDR3 spans 17 residues.

This clonotype was found a few times. The chain joins TRBV19 to TRBJ2-1; 7 bases fit TRBD1. V shed 5 bases and J 8 bases; nucleotides not matched to a gene: 12. The CDR3 totals 15 residues. Germline V gives CDR1 LNHDA, CDR2 SQIVND (reference sequence). In DNA, the CDR3 is TGTGCCAGTAGTCAGGGGGACCCAAAGATCGATGAGCAGTTCTTC. Translated: CASSQGDPKIDEQFF.

V is TRBV2 and J is TRBJ2-2; D might be TRBD2 (6 bases). The V and J ends lost 1 base and 2 bases respectively, with 11 bases between them. The CDR3 runs 16 residues. The germline V gene encodes CDR1 SNHLY and CDR2 FYNNEI. The CDR3 sequence is CASSEVRGANTGELFF. CDR3 sequence (DNA): TGTGCCAGCAGTGAAGTGCGGGGAGCTAACACCGGGGAGCTGTTTTTT. The entire variable domain, with the rest obtained from reference TRBV2 and TRBJ2-2, is as follows: EPEVTQTPSHQVTQMGQEVILRCVPISNHLYFYWYRQILGQKVEFLVSFYNNEISEKSEIFDDQFSVERPDGSNFTLKIRSTKLEDSAMYFCASSEVRGANTGELFFGEGSRLTVL.

On this clonotype: An end of the junction does not agree with germline; a read error may underlie this. The rearrangement links TRBV19 to TRBJ1-1; D remains unclear. Germline lookup yields CDR1 LNHDA and CDR2 SQIVND (reference sequence). The length of the CDR3 is 15 residues. CDR3 in amino acids: CASSNSNSGNAEAFF. The CDR3 DNA follows: TGTGCCAGTAGTAACTCCAACTCCGGGAACGCTGAAGCTTTCTTT.

This clonotype showed up many times. V usage is TRBV6-2 or TRBV6-3 and J usage is TRBJ2-3, with 11 bases identical to TRBD2. The CDR3 has 16 residues. Germline V CDR1 and CDR2: MNHEY, SVGEGT. J gave up 1 base and V 6 bases, and 6 bases lay outside the gene matches. The CDR3 nucleotides read TGTGCCAGCAGACCCACTAGCGGGAGACGCACAGATACGCAGTATTTT. The encoded protein is CASRPTSGRRTDTQYF.

This chain uses TRBV5-1 with TRBJ2-7; TRBD2 might be the D (5 bases). Trimming left V 0 bases short and J 7 bases short, with 14 bases between. The germline V gene encodes CDR1 SGHRS and CDR2 YFSETQ. This CDR3 comprises 14 residues. The CDR3 region is CASSLGGVTGEQYF. CDR3 sequence (DNA): TGCGCCAGCAGCTTGGGAGGAGTGACGGGGGAGCAGTACTTC.